The 28 T cell receptor beta chains reported below all come from one sample, sequenced in a study of cytomegalovirus exposure and HLA in healthy donors. PCR primers comprised 60 Vbeta and 13 Jbeta primers. Generated by immunoSEQ multiplex PCR, the TCRdb table keeps only in-frame clones and is missing some. Among 100,000 to 150,000 clones listed, around 73% were seen once. Sample: PBMCs. These receptor sequences come from a female donor in good health and CMV-seronegative.

The chain uses TRBV12-5 and TRBJ2-1; 9 bases match TRBD2. The V gene end was trimmed by 6 bases and the J gene end by 8 bases; junction bases not matched to a gene: 5. Germline CDR1 and CDR2: LGHNT and FRNRAP. This CDR3 has 13 amino acids. The DNA for the CDR3 is TGTGCTAGTGGACCGGGACTAGCCTATGAGCAGTTCTTC. Translating it yields CASGPGLAYEQFF.

This chain connects TRBV2 to TRBJ1-4, with D unresolved. Germline values: CDR1 SNHLY, CDR2 FYNNEI. Trimming removed 3 bases from V and 2 bases from J, with 13 bases in between. The CDR3 runs to 16 residues. Here the CDR3 DNA reads TGTGCCAGCAGTGACGGCTGGACGGGGACTAATGAAAAACTGTTTTTT. It yields the protein CASSDGWTGTNEKLFF.

This rearrangement joins TRBV7-2 to TRBJ2-5; 8 bases match TRBD2. Germline V gives CDR1 SGHTA, CDR2 FQGNSA. V shed 6 bases and J 4 bases; nucleotides not matched to a gene: 4. The CDR3 has 13 amino acids. This chain's CDR3 is CASRKLAGETQYF. In DNA form, the CDR3 reads TGTGCCAGCAGAAAGCTAGCGGGAGAGACCCAGTACTTC.

The V gene is TRBV15, the J gene TRBJ2-7; possibly TRBD2 for D (6 bases). This CDR3 contains 15 residues. V lost 0 bases and J 4 bases, leaving 13 bases between the germline ends. Germline CDR1 reads LNHNV; CDR2 reads YYDKDF (reference sequence). This CDR3 reads CATSRDTGAVYEQYF. CDR3 in DNA: TGTGCCACCAGCAGAGATACGGGAGCGGTATACGAGCAGTACTTC.

The rearrangement links TRBV4-2 to TRBJ1-2, with 7 bases matching TRBD1. The CDR3 has 15 residues. Trimming cost V 4 bases and J 2 bases; bases outside gene matches: 7. Germline CDR1 LGHNA, CDR2 YNFKEQ. CDR3 residues: CASSRGQEVNYGYTF. CDR3 coding DNA: TGTGCCAGCAGCCGCGGACAGGAGGTAAACTATGGCTACACCTTC.

This clone has just one count. CDR3 nucleotides: TGCGCCAGCAGCCAAGAGAACTCCTATGATCAGCCCCAGCATTTT. It translates to CASSQENSYDQPQHF. The V call is TRBV4-1, the J call TRBJ1-5; D is undetermined. The CDR3 runs to 15 residues. In germline, CDR1 is MGHRA, CDR2 YSYEKL. V shed 0 bases and J shed 5 bases, with 11 bases lying between them.

This sequence joins TRBV19 and TRBJ1-5; D call uncertain. V dropped 7 bases and J dropped 7 bases, with 14 bases sitting between them. This CDR3 has 13 residues. In germline, CDR1 is LNHDA, CDR2 SQIVND (reference sequence). CDR3 coding DNA: TGTGCCAGTAATTATGGAGGAGGGCAGCCCCAGCATTTT. It is translated as CASNYGGGQPQHF.

The chain has TRBV7-3 and TRBJ2-1, with 7 positions matching TRBD2. The CDR3 is 14 residues long. V lost 5 bases and J lost 0; bases outside the gene matches: 1. Germline CDR1 SGHTA, CDR2 FQGTGA. CDR3 in amino acids: CASSGGSSYNEQFF. The CDR3 DNA sequence: TGTGCCAGCAGCGGCGGGAGCTCCTACAATGAGCAGTTCTTC.

The chain carries TRBV18 and TRBJ1-2; D call uncertain. The germline V and J ends were trimmed by 2 bases and 8 bases, with 15 bases remaining between them. CDR1 is KGHSH and CDR2 is LQKENI in the germline V gene. The CDR3 is 14 amino acids. The CDR3 is CASSPFEEPHGYTF. The CDR3 DNA reads TGTGCCAGCTCACCATTCGAGGAACCGCACGGCTACACCTTC.

The chain has TRBV11-2 and TRBJ2-2, with TRBD1 matching over 7 bases. This CDR3 has 15 residues. Trimming at V came to 3 bases and at J to 4 bases, leaving 5 bases not matched to a gene. Germline CDR1 reads SGHAT; CDR2 reads FQNNGV. DNA for the CDR3: TGTGCCAGCAGCTTCCAAAACAGGGGCACCGGGGAGCTGTTTTTT. Protein product: CASSFQNRGTGELFF.

Only a few counts were recorded for this clone. The CDR3 sequence: CASSAPGTDYGYTF. The CDR3 bases are TGTGCCAGCAGCGCCCCCGGGACAGACTATGGCTACACCTTC. The chain recombines TRBV11-2 with TRBJ1-2, with TRBD1 matching over 7 bases. Unmatched junction bases numbered 6, after V lost 5 bases and J lost 3 bases. The CDR3 sequence is 14 residues long. Germline values: CDR1 SGHAT, CDR2 FQNNGV.

The chain couples TRBV11-2 to TRBJ2-7, with a tentative D call TRBD2 (6 bases). In germline, CDR1 is SGHAT, CDR2 FQNNGV. The ends were cut back, 1 base at V and 2 bases at J, with 9 bases in the middle. CDR3 length: 14 amino acids. CDR3 nucleotides: TGTGCCAGCAGCTTAGCGGGACTCGCCTACGAGCAGTACTTC. Translating gives CASSLAGLAYEQYF. Together with reference TRBV11-2 and TRBJ2-7, the CDR3 gives the full variable domain: EAGVAQSPRYKIIEKRQSVAFWCNPISGHATLYWYQQILGQGPKLLIQFQNNGVVDDSQLPKDRFSAERLKGVDSTLKIQPAKLEDSAVYLCASSLAGLAYEQYFGPGTRLTVT.

In this sample, this clone turned up a few times. The chain carries TRBV7-2 and TRBJ2-2; TRBD1 might be the D (5 bases). V lost 8 bases and J 4 bases, leaving 14 bases between the germline ends. CDR3 size: 14 residues. Germline V CDR1 and CDR2: SGHTA, FQGNSA. The CDR3 bases are TGTGCCAGCCCCAGGGTCATGGGCACCGGGGAGCTGTTTTTT. Translating it yields CASPRVMGTGELFF.

The V and J genes are TRBV4-2 and TRBJ2-2; 8 nucleotides align to TRBD1. The CDR3 spans 16 residues. CDR1 and CDR2 from the germline V gene are LGHNA and YNFKEQ. The V segment lost 4 bases and the J segment 7 bases; nucleotides outside the gene matches: 11. DNA for the CDR3: TGTGCCAGCAGCCCCCCCGCAGGGGGCAGGGGCGGGGAGCTGTTTTTT. This translates into CASSPPAGGRGGELFF.

The J gene is TRBJ1-5, the V gene TRBV7-9; D gene unclear. CDR1 and CDR2 (germline): SEHNR, FQNEAQ (reference sequence). This CDR3 contains 14 residues. Trimming stripped 2 bases from V and 0 bases from J, with 5 bases between. The CDR3 sequence is CASSLQNSNQPQHF. CDR3 in DNA: TGTGCCAGCAGCTTACAGAATAGCAATCAGCCCCAGCATTTT.

The gene calls are TRBV9 and TRBJ1-2; TRBD1 might be the D (6 bases). Germline V gives CDR1 SGDLS, CDR2 YYNGEE. Deletions cut 2 bases from V and 4 bases from J, with 15 bases between. The CDR3 extends over 15 amino acids. In DNA form, the CDR3 reads TGTGCCAGCAGCGTCAATGCCAGGGGTTCCTATGGCTACACCTTC. Its protein product is CASSVNARGSYGYTF.

J is TRBJ1-2 and V is TRBV28; tentatively, D is TRBD1 (5 bases). Germline CDR1 and CDR2: MDHEN and SYDVKM. The CDR3 loop spans 14 amino acids. Trimming left V 3 bases short and J 3 bases short, with 11 bases between. CDR3 DNA sequence: TGTGCCAGCAGTTTCGGGACGGGAGACTATGGCTACACCTTC. It translates to CASSFGTGDYGYTF.

The chain couples TRBV27 to TRBJ2-5; possible D gene TRBD2, 5 bases. The CDR3 covers 16 residues. With 3 bases removed from V and 1 base from J, the gap between germline ends came to 15 bases. The germline V gene encodes CDR1 MNHEY and CDR2 SMNVEV (reference sequence). Written as DNA, the CDR3 is TGTGCCAGCAGTTTCCATAGTAGCGCCCTCCAAGAGACCCAGTACTTC. It yields the protein CASSFHSSALQETQYF.

A few counts support this clone. The J gene is TRBJ2-7, the V gene TRBV28; 9 nucleotides match TRBD1. Trimming cost V 4 bases and J 7 bases; bases outside gene matches: 5. The CDR3 loop spans 13 amino acids. Per the germline V gene, CDR1 is MDHEN and CDR2 is SYDVKM. The CDR3 loop reads CASSSGTGSEQYF. Written as DNA, the CDR3 is TGTGCCAGCAGTTCCGGGACAGGGTCGGAGCAGTACTTC.

This clone was observed once. The chain joins TRBV4-1 to TRBJ2-4; TRBD2 agrees at 7 bases. The V and J ends lost 4 bases and 0 bases, in that order; junction bases with no gene match: 15. CDR1 is MGHRA and CDR2 is YSYEKL in the germline V gene. This CDR3 is built from 19 residues. CDR3: CASSPRVAGPRQAKNIQYF. The DNA of the CDR3 is TGCGCCAGCAGCCCAAGGGTAGCGGGTCCACGCCAAGCCAAAAACATTCAGTACTTC.

The chain has TRBV5-4 and TRBJ2-7, with 12 positions matching TRBD2. Germline values: CDR1 SGHNT, CDR2 YYREEE (reference sequence). CDR3 length equals 15 residues. V lost 2 bases, J lost 0 bases, and 0 bases stayed unmatched. In DNA, the CDR3 is TGTGCCAGCAGCTTACTAGCGGGGGGCTCCTACGAGCAGTACTTC. Encoded protein: CASSLLAGGSYEQYF.

The rearrangement links TRBV28 to TRBJ2-1; D gene uncertain. Germline CDR1 is MDHEN and CDR2 is SYDVKM. The CDR3 is made up of 15 amino acids. The V end was cut by 7 bases, the J end by 4 bases, with 17 bases between. Here the CDR3 DNA reads TGTGCCAGCACCACCTACCCGATTAGATACAATGAGCAGTTCTTC. Amino acids: CASTTYPIRYNEQFF.

For the CDR3, the DNA is TGTGCCAGCAGTCGGGACAGCCGGAACACTGAAGCTTTCTTT. Protein sequence: CASSRDSRNTEAFF. The gene calls are TRBV6-5 and TRBJ1-1; TRBD1 aligns across 7 bases. In germline, CDR1 is MNHEY, CDR2 SVGAGI. The CDR3 contains 14 residues. V dropped 5 bases and J dropped 1; count of bases not matched to a gene: 4.

Here the CDR3 reads CASSLDRGFYGYTF. CDR3 nucleotides: TGTGCCAGCAGCTTGGACAGGGGATTCTATGGCTACACCTTC. The chain has TRBV5-5 and TRBJ1-2, with 7 bases matching TRBD1. With 0 bases clipped from V and 4 bases from J, the junction kept 3 bases outside the gene matches. Per the germline V gene, CDR1 is SGHKS and CDR2 is YYEKEE (reference sequence). CDR3 length: 14 amino acids.

This sequence joins TRBV5-4 and TRBJ2-1, with 13 bases that match TRBD2. V shed 2 bases, J shed 5 bases, and the junction held 1 base outside the gene matches. Germline V lookup: CDR1 SGHNT, CDR2 YYREEE (reference sequence). This CDR3 region has 15 residues. The chain's CDR3 is CASSFGTSGNNEQFF. The CDR3 coding sequence is TGTGCCAGCAGCTTCGGGACTAGCGGGAACAATGAGCAGTTCTTC.

This chain connects TRBV5-1 to TRBJ2-5; a possible D gene is TRBD2 (5 bases). Germline V gives CDR1 SGHRS, CDR2 YFSETQ. This CDR3 has 15 residues. The V gene lost 0 bases and the J gene lost 3 bases, with 12 bases spanning the gap. The CDR3 DNA follows: TGCGCCAGCAGCTTGGGCGCGGGTGGGGAAGAGACCCAGTACTTC. Translating gives CASSLGAGGEETQYF. The variable domain in full, with the rest retrieved from reference TRBV5-1 and TRBJ2-5, is KAGVTQTPRYLIKTRGQQVTLSCSPISGHRSVSWYQQTPGQGLQFLFEYFSETQRNKGNFPGRFSGRQFSNSRSEMNVSTLELGDSALYLCASSLGAGGEETQYFGPGTRLLVL.

This clone appeared once. The chain has TRBV30 and TRBJ2-7; D unresolved. CDR3 size: 15 residues. The germline gives CDR1 GTSNPN, CDR2 SVGIG (reference sequence). V was shortened by 0 bases and J by 0 bases, with 12 bases between the two germline ends. CDR3 coding DNA: TGTGCCTGGAGTGTAGGCGACTTGAGCTCCTACGAGCAGTACTTC. Translated: CAWSVGDLSSYEQYF.

The chain employs TRBV28 and TRBJ1-4, with D possibly being TRBD1 (5 bases). Trimming left V 7 bases short and J 3 bases short, with 18 bases between. CDR3 length: 16 residues. Germline lookup yields CDR1 MDHEN and CDR2 SYDVKM. The CDR3 region is CASNFPQDGSNEKLFF. The CDR3 DNA reads as TGTGCCAGCAATTTCCCACAGGACGGATCTAATGAAAAACTGTTTTTT.